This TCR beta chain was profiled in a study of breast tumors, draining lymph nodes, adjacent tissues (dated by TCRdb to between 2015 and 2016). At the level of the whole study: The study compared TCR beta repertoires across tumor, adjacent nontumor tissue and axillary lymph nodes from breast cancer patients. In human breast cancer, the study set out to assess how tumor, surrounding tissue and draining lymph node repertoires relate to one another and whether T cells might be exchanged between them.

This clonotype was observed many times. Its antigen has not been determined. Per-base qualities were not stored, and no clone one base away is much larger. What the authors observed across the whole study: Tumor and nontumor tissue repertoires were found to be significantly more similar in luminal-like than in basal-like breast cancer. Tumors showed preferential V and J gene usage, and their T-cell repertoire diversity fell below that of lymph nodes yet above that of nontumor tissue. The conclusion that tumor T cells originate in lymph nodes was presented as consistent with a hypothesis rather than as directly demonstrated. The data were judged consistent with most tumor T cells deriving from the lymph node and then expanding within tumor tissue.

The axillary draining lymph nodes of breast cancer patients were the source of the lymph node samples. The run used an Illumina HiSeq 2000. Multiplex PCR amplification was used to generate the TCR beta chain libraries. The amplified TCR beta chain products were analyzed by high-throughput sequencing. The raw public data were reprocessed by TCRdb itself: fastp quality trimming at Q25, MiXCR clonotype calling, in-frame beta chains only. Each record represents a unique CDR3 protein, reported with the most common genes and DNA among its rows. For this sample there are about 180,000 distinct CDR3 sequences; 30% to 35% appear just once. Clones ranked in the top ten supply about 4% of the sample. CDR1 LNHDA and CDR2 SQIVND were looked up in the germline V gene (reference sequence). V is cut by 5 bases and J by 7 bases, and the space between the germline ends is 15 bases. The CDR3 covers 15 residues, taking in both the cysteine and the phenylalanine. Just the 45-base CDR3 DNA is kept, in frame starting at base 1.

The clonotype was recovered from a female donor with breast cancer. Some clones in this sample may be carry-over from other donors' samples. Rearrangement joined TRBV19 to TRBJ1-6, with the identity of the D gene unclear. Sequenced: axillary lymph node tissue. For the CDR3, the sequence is CASSEGGRLNSPLHF. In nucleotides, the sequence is TGTGCCAGTAGTGAGGGCGGCCGCTTAAATTCACCCCTCCACTTT.